This T cell receptor (beta chain) was recorded in a study of blood T cell repertoires in COVID-19. Some clones are missing from TCRdb's copy, which holds only in-frame ones; the method was immunoSEQ multiplex PCR. The profile covers some 150,000 clones, with 70% to 90% appearing a single time and over 9.5% taken by the ten largest. Patients from Seattle were sampled longitudinally, starting during active infection. V shed 7 bases and J shed 1 base, with 12 bases lying between them. The germline CDR1 and CDR2 sequences are KGHDR and SFDVKD. CDR3 size: 14 residues. The sequence was collected from a woman in her fifties or sixties with COVID-19, enrolled during active disease. What was sequenced was peripheral blood. The chain couples TRBV24-1 to TRBJ1-1, with D possibly TRBD1 on 6 matching bases. The CDR3 loop reads CATRLKGENTEAFF. The DNA for the CDR3 is TGTGCCACCAGGCTTAAGGGGGAGAACACTGAAGCTTTCTTT.